This record covers a single T cell receptor (beta chain). Germline V gene lookup returns CDR1 MNHEY and CDR2 SMNVEV (reference sequence). V gave up 3 bases and J gave up 5 bases, with 13 bases separating them. This CDR3 region has 14 residues. The sample is drawn from a study of blood T cell repertoires in COVID-19. Study-wide background: Whether acute or convalescent, the COVID-19 samples came from the United States, Italy and Spain. Sample material is recorded as cDNA or gDNA derived from T cells, B-cell-depleted T cells, or PBMCs.

As processed by the authors: Amplification of reference gene primers was used by the study to estimate nucleated cell counts. This table comes from immunoSEQ multiplex PCR, and its TCRdb copy is limited to in-frame clones, with some not included. V, J and clone size are those of that table, while D and trimming were read from the DNA. Of around 310,000 clones in the sample, around nine tenths were seen once. Sequenced input: peripheral blood. The gene calls are TRBV27 and TRBJ1-1; D might be TRBD1 (6 bases). This TCR was sampled from a woman aged 45-65 years with active or convalescent COVID-19. CDR3 sequence: CASSFGGARTEAFF. The CDR3 bases are TGTGCCAGCAGTTTCGGGGGGGCGAGGACTGAAGCTTTCTTT.